The 5 T cell receptor beta chains given below trace back to one sample, sequenced in a study of cytomegalovirus exposure and HLA in healthy donors. 60 Vbeta and 13 Jbeta primers were used in PCR. The table came from immunoSEQ multiplex PCR; TCRdb's copy has only in-frame clones and leaves some out. The table includes about 140,000 clones, roughly 81% detected once. The sample consisted of PBMCs. All receptors derive from a female donor in good health and CMV-seronegative.

The V call is TRBV13, the J call TRBJ2-3; D remains unclear. Between the trimmed V and J ends, which lost 3 bases and 3 bases, there was a span of 7 bases. The germline CDR1 and CDR2 sequences are PRHDT and FYEKMQ (reference sequence). The CDR3 spans 13 residues. This chain's CDR3 is CASSFGGTDTQYF. CDR3 in DNA: TGTGCCAGCAGCTTCGGCGGAACAGATACGCAGTATTTT.

This clone was found a few times. The J gene is TRBJ1-1, the V gene TRBV11-2; 9 positions match TRBD1. Germline-derived CDR1 and CDR2 are SGHAT and FQNNGV. V was clipped by 3 bases and J by 3 bases; unmatched bases: 11. CDR3 length equals 17 residues. CDR3 sequence reads: CASSFLDRGDGYTEAFF. In DNA form, the CDR3 reads TGTGCCAGCAGCTTTCTGGACAGGGGAGATGGGTACACTGAAGCTTTCTTT.

This clone was counted between two and nine times. The CDR3 region is CASSPGFTGDAYEQYF. Written as DNA, the CDR3 is TGTGCCAGCAGCCCGGGATTTACAGGGGATGCCTACGAGCAGTACTTC. This chain connects TRBV5-6 to TRBJ2-7; 7 bases are shared with TRBD1. The CDR3 length is 16 residues. J gave up 2 bases and V 4 bases, and 12 bases lay outside the gene matches. CDR1 is SGHDT, CDR2 YYEEEE, per germline.

The V call is TRBV19, the J call TRBJ2-3, with 10 bases that match TRBD1. Germline CDR1 reads LNHDA; CDR2 reads SQIVND (reference sequence). The CDR3 has 23 amino acids. Trimming removed 4 bases from V and 2 bases from J; junction bases left unmatched: 27. CDR3 in DNA: TGTGCCAGTAGTACAACTACGACAATGGGGACAGGGGACCAATGGGAAACCACAGATACGCAGTATTTT. This codes for CASSTTTTMGTGDQWETTDTQYF.

The V call is TRBV28, the J call TRBJ1-2, with 8 bases identical to TRBD1. The CDR3 extends over 13 amino acids. Germline V lookup: CDR1 MDHEN, CDR2 SYDVKM. The CDR3 spells CAATTGVNYGYTF. The CDR3 region has the DNA TGTGCAGCCACGACAGGGGTTAACTATGGCTACACCTTC.